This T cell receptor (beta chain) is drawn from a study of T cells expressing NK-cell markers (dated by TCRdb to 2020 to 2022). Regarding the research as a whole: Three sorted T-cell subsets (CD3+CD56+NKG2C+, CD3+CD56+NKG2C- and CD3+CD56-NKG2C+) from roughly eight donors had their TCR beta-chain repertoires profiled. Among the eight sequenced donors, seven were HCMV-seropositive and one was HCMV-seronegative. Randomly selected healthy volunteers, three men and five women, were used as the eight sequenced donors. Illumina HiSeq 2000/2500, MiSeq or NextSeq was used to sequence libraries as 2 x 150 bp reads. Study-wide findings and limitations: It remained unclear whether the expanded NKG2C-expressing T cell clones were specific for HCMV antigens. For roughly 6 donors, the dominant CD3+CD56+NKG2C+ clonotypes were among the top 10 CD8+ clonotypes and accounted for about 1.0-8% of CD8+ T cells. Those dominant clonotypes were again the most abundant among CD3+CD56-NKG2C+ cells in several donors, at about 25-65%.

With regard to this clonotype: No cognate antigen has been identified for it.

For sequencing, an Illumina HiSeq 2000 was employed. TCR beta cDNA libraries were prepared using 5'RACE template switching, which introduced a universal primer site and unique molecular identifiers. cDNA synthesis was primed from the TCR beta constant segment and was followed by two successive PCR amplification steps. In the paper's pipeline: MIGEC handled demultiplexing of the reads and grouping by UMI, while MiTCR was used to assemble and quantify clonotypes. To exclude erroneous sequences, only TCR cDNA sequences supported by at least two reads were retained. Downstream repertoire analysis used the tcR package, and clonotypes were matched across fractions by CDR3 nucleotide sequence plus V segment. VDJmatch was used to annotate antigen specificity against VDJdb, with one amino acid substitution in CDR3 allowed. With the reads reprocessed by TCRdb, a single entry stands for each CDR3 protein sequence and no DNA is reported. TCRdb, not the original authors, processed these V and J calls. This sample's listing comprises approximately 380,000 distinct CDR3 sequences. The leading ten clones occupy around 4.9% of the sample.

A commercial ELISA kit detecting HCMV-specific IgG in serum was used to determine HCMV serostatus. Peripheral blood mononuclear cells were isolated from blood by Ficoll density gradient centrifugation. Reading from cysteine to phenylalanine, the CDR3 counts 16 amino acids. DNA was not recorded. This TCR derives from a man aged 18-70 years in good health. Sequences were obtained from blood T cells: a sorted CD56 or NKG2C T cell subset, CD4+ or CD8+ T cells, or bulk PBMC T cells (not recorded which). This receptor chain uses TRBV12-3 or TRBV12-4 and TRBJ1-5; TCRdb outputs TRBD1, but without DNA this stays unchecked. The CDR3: CATSPSGKGGNQPQHF.